This T cell receptor beta chain was documented in a study of glioma-infiltrating T cells after dendritic cell vaccination. Study context: Treatment, given 2003 to 2012, was autologous tumor lysate-pulsed dendritic cell vaccination.

Time point reported: after dendritic cell vaccination, including at tumor progression/relapse. V lost 5 bases, J lost 2 bases, and 12 bases lay in between. This CDR3 is built from 14 residues. Germline assignment: CDR1 SGHNT and CDR2 YENEEA. This clone was seen only a few times. Libraries were prepared by immunoSEQ multiplex PCR; TCRdb keeps only in-frame clonotypes and omits some of them. The sample records about 76,000 clones, roughly 84% being singletons. V usage is TRBV11-3 and J usage is TRBJ2-5; a possible D gene is TRBD2 (6 bases). This clonotype originated in a human donor with glioblastoma. The sequences come from blood, collected after dendritic cell vaccination. CDR3 DNA: TGTGCCAGCAGCCCAGGTGGGGGGCAAGAGACCCAGTACTTC. It yields the protein CASSPGGGQETQYF.